This T cell receptor (beta chain) was found in a study of cytomegalovirus exposure and HLA in healthy donors. Germline values: CDR1 SNHLY, CDR2 FYNNEI. Trimming at V came to 6 bases and at J to 5 bases, leaving 6 bases not matched to a gene. The CDR3 sequence is 14 residues long. This clone was seen a few times. Antigen specificity is unknown. Whole-study findings and limits: TCR beta V- and J-gene trimming was later associated with a missense DCLRE1C variant.

With 60 Vbeta and 13 Jbeta primers, the PCR was carried out. Sequencing was performed with immunoSEQ multiplex PCR; in TCRdb, only in-frame clones are kept and a portion is missing. The table records about 190,000 clones, roughly four fifths of them present only once. The sequencing input was PBMCs. The chain couples TRBV2 to TRBJ1-4; 7 nucleotides agree with TRBD1. This sequence originates from a woman aged 25-40 years in good health and CMV-seropositive. The CDR3 DNA reads TGTGCCAGCAGCCACAGGGGCGTCAATGAAAAACTGTTTTTT. Amino acid sequence: CASSHRGVNEKLFF. The full variable domain, its missing parts supplied by reference TRBV2 and TRBJ1-4, is EPEVTQTPSHQVTQMGQEVILRCVPISNHLYFYWYRQILGQKVEFLVSFYNNEISEKSEIFDDQFSVERPDGSNFTLKIRSTKLEDSAMYFCASSHRGVNEKLFFGSGTQLSVL.